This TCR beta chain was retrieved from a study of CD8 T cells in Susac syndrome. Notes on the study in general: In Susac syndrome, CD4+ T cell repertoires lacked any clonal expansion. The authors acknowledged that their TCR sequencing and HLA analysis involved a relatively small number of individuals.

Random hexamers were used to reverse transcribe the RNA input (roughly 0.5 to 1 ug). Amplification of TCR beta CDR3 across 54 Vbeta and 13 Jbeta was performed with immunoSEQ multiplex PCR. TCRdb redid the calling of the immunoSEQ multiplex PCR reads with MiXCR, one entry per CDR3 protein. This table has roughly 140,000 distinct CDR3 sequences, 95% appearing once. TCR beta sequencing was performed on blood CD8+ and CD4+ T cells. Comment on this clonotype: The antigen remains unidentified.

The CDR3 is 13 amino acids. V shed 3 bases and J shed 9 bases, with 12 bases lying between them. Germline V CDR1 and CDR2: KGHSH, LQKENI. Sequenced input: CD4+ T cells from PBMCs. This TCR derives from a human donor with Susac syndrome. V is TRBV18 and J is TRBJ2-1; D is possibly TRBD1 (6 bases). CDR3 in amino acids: CASSPPGQSEQFF. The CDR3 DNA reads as TGTGCCAGCTCACCCCCTGGACAGAGTGAGCAGTTCTTC.